A single sample gave rise to the 10 T cell receptor beta chains below, sequenced in a study of cytomegalovirus exposure and HLA in healthy donors. The primer mix had 60 Vbeta and 13 Jbeta primers. The method was immunoSEQ multiplex PCR; TCRdb's version includes in-frame clones alone and lacks a portion of them. This sample has over 120,000 clones, with 80% found just once. Sequencing was performed on PBMCs. These receptors came from a middle-aged man in good health and CMV-seronegative.

There are a few counts of this clone. The chain links TRBV10-3 to TRBJ1-4, with a possible D match to TRBD1 (5 bases). V lost 5 bases and J lost 2, with 12 bases in between. The length of the CDR3 is 15 residues. Germline CDR1 reads ENHRY; CDR2 reads SYGVKD. CDR3 in DNA: TGTGCCATCAGTTCGGCAGGGACTACTAATGAAAAACTGTTTTTT. Translated, it gives CAISSAGTTNEKLFF.

V gene TRBV28 combines with J gene TRBJ2-1, with 13 bases lining up with TRBD2. The CDR3 extends over 17 amino acids. V lost 6 bases to trimming and J lost 2 bases; unmatched junction nucleotides: 7. Germline CDR1 reads MDHEN; CDR2 reads SYDVKM. CDR3 residues: CASSLTSGGLPYNEQFF. The DNA for the CDR3 is TGTGCCAGCAGCCTGACTAGCGGGGGGCTACCCTACAATGAGCAGTTCTTC.

The genes are TRBV2 and TRBJ2-2; D gene unclear. The V end lost 0 bases, the J end lost 6 bases, and 5 bases lay between the germline ends. The CDR3 loop spans 13 amino acids. Germline lookup yields CDR1 SNHLY and CDR2 FYNNEI. In nucleotides, the CDR3 is TGTGCCAGCAGTGAAGCTGCAGCCGGGGAGCTGTTTTTT. Amino acids: CASSEAAAGELFF.

The genes are TRBV25-1 and TRBJ1-2; D ambiguous. CDR3 length: 12 residues. The V gene's germline CDR1 is MGHDK and CDR2 SYGVNS. V was trimmed by 4 bases and J by 2 bases, leaving 5 bases between them. CDR3 sequence reads: CASSAINYGYTF. CDR3 coding DNA: TGTGCCAGCAGTGCAATCAACTATGGCTACACCTTC.

The rearrangement joins TRBV18 to TRBJ2-1, with 11 bases aligning to TRBD2. This CDR3 region has 14 residues. Trimming at V came to 6 bases and at J to 5 bases, leaving 3 bases not matched to a gene. Germline V lookup: CDR1 KGHSH, CDR2 LQKENI. In DNA, the CDR3 is TGTGCCAGCTCCCCGGGACTAGCGGACAATGAGCAGTTCTTC. Its protein product is CASSPGLADNEQFF.

The rearrangement uses TRBV6-1 and TRBJ2-5; D remains unclear. Trimming took 4 bases from V and 2 from J, leaving 5 bases between them. CDR3 length: 12 residues. Germline V lookup: CDR1 MNHNS, CDR2 SASEGT. The DNA for the CDR3 is TGTGCCAGCAGTGCCCTGCAAGAGACCCAGTACTTC. This codes for CASSALQETQYF.

This clone was seen just once. The chain has TRBV5-1 and TRBJ1-2, with D perhaps TRBD1 (6 bases). V lost 0 bases to trimming and J lost 3 bases, with 6 bases between them. The CDR3 covers 13 residues. CDR1 is SGHRS and CDR2 is YFSETQ in the germline V gene. CDR3 coding DNA: TGCGCCAGCAGCTTGGACAGGGACTATGGCTACACCTTC. Amino acid sequence: CASSLDRDYGYTF.

The DNA for the CDR3 is TGTGCCAGCAGTTCCACAGGGGCCGGAAACACCATATATTTT. It codes for CASSSTGAGNTIYF. This sequence joins TRBV27 and TRBJ1-3, with 7 bases matching TRBD1. This CDR3 is 14 amino acids long. Germline assignment: CDR1 MNHEY and CDR2 SMNVEV (reference sequence). J gave up 4 bases and V 4 bases, and 4 bases lay outside the gene matches.

The chain uses TRBV6-5 and TRBJ1-2; D might be TRBD1 (6 bases). Trimming stripped 5 bases from V and 6 bases from J, with 16 bases between. Germline CDR1 is MNHEY and CDR2 is SVGAGI. The CDR3 loop spans 14 amino acids. The CDR3 nucleotides are TGTGCCAGCAGTCCTGTGACCGGGACAAATGGCTACACCTTC. Protein product: CASSPVTGTNGYTF.

J is TRBJ2-3 and V is TRBV11-2, with TRBD1 identical over 7 bases. The CDR3 runs 12 residues. The germline gives CDR1 SGHAT, CDR2 FQNNGV. V gave up 5 bases and J gave up 9 bases; unmatched junction bases: 5. CDR3 region: CASSQQGLTQYF. The CDR3 DNA reads as TGTGCCAGCAGCCAACAGGGGCTAACGCAGTATTTT.